The 4 T cell receptor beta chains given below trace back to one sample, sequenced in a study of T cell changes during pregnancy in multiple sclerosis. Generated by immunoSEQ multiplex PCR, the TCRdb table keeps only in-frame clones and is missing some. Here the sample spans 15,000 to 20,000 clones, roughly 86% being singletons. Sequencing used CD8+ T cells from peripheral blood mononuclear cells, obtained after pregnancy. The receptors were sampled from a female donor in good health, enrolled as a control in a pregnancy study.

The J gene is TRBJ2-7, the V gene TRBV27; TRBD2 is a possible D gene (5 bases). The CDR3 has 15 amino acids. The V gene lost 1 base and the J gene lost 2 bases, with 12 bases spanning the gap. The germline gives CDR1 MNHEY, CDR2 SMNVEV (reference sequence). CDR3 in DNA: TGTGCCAGCAGTTTATGGGCGGGCCCCACCTACGAGCAGTACTTC. This gives the protein CASSLWAGPTYEQYF.

This rearrangement joins TRBV28 to TRBJ2-3, with D possibly being TRBD1 (6 bases). CDR3 length: 15 amino acids. Germline assignment: CDR1 MDHEN and CDR2 SYDVKM. The V gene lost 1 base and the J gene lost 6 bases, with 14 bases spanning the gap. The CDR3 coding sequence is TGTGCCAGCAGTTTATACAGAGGGGGTCCGGATACGCAGTATTTT. Protein: CASSLYRGGPDTQYF.

The chain is built from TRBV7-8 and TRBJ2-2; D possibly corresponds to TRBD1 (6 bases). The CDR3 loop spans 16 amino acids. V lost 1 base, J lost 5 bases, and 14 bases lay in between. Germline loops: CDR1 SGHVS, CDR2 FQNEAQ. The CDR3 coding sequence is TGTGCCAGCAGCTTAGTTACGGACAGAGTGACCGGGGAGCTGTTTTTT. Its translation is CASSLVTDRVTGELFF. Full variable domain (remainder filled in from reference TRBV7-8 and TRBJ2-2): GAGVSQSPRYKVAKRGQDVALRCDPISGHVSLFWYQQALGQGPEFLTYFQNEAQLDKSGLPSDRFFAERPEGSVSTLKIQRTQQEDSAVYLCASSLVTDRVTGELFFGEGSRLTVL.

The rearrangement uses TRBV10-3 and TRBJ1-1; a weak D match, TRBD1 (5 bases). The V end lost 0 bases, the J end lost 10 bases, and 15 bases lay between the germline ends. This CDR3 has 14 amino acids. Looked up from germline, CDR1 is ENHRY and CDR2 is SYGVKD. The CDR3 region has the DNA TGTGCCATCAGTGAGTCCTTCAGGGTGATCGGAGCTTTCTTT. Translation: CAISESFRVIGAFF.